This T cell receptor (beta chain) was identified during a study of blood T cell repertoires in COVID-19. At the level of the study: Collection of acute and convalescent COVID-19 samples took place in the United States, Italy and Spain. Sources were T cells, B-cell-depleted T cells, or PBMCs; the material itself was cDNA or gDNA.

In the authors' methods: Quantification of nucleated cells was approximated via reference gene primer amplification. Clones were read by immunoSEQ multiplex PCR, and TCRdb kept only the in-frame ones, dropping some. The V and J calls and clone size come from that table; D and trimming were worked out from the DNA. This sample yields around 200,000 clones, of which roughly 80% are seen a single time; around 5.4% belongs to the top ten. Trimming took 0 bases from V and 1 from J, leaving 9 bases between them. The germline CDR1 and CDR2 sequences are MNHEY and SMNVEV (reference sequence). The CDR3 sequence is 15 residues long. This clone was counted at least ten times.

The receptor comes from a human donor in a cohort sampled during active COVID-19. The material sequenced was peripheral blood. The V and J genes are TRBV27 and TRBJ2-5; the D is unclear. CDR3 in amino acids: CASSLSHPSQETQYF. The CDR3 DNA is TGTGCCAGCAGTTTATCCCATCCCAGCCAAGAGACCCAGTACTTC.